Each of the 22 T cell receptor beta chains below was sequenced from the same sample in a study of shared clonotypes between healthy human individuals. TCRdb's copy holds only in-frame clones and misses some; the assay was immunoSEQ multiplex PCR. The sample lists 490,000 or so clones, about three quarters occurring once. What was sequenced was PBMCs. The source of these receptors is a woman aged 40 to 55 in good health. Some clones in this sample may be carry-over from other donors' samples.

This rearrangement joins TRBV28 to TRBJ2-2; the match to TRBD2 covers 11 bases. Germline V gene data show CDR1 as MDHEN and CDR2 as SYDVKM. CDR3 length equals 16 residues. With 5 bases clipped from V and 5 bases from J, the junction kept 7 bases outside the gene matches. The CDR3 spells CASSPLAGGRTGELFF. CDR3 nucleotides: TGTGCCAGCAGTCCTTTAGCGGGAGGGAGGACCGGGGAGCTGTTTTTT. Combining the CDR3 with reference TRBV28 and TRBJ2-2 gives the whole variable domain DVKVTQSSRYLVKRTGEKVFLECVQDMDHENMFWYRQDPGLGLRLIYFSYDVKMKEKGDIPEGYSVSREKKERFSLILESASTNQTSMYLCASSPLAGGRTGELFFGEGSRLTVL.

V is TRBV30 and J is TRBJ1-4, with TRBD1 as a possible D gene (6 bases). Trimming pared 5 bases from V and 0 bases from J, leaving 19 bases between. In germline, CDR1 is GTSNPN, CDR2 SVGIG (reference sequence). This CDR3 spans 17 amino acids. In DNA form, the CDR3 reads TGTGCCTGGGGAGCATCGGTGGGGGGCGCAACTAATGAAAAACTGTTTTTT. Translating it yields CAWGASVGGATNEKLFF.

Only a few counts were recorded for this clone. The chain carries TRBV5-4 and TRBJ1-1; the D is unclear. V lost 0 bases to trimming and J lost 4 bases, with 7 bases between them. Germline V lookup: CDR1 SGHNT, CDR2 YYREEE (reference sequence). CDR3 size: 13 residues. The CDR3 DNA sequence: TGTGCCAGCAGCTTGGCAGGTTTCACTGAAGCTTTCTTT. The encoded protein is CASSLAGFTEAFF.

Comments on this clone: This clone may be a read error of a much larger clone one base away. The rearrangement links TRBV29-1 to TRBJ1-2; TRBD1 agrees at 7 bases. Germline lookup yields CDR1 SQVTM and CDR2 ANQGSEA. The CDR3 has 12 amino acids. The CDR3 DNA reads as TGCAGCGCTAGGGACAGTAACTATGGCTACGCCTTC. It codes for CSARDSNYGYAF.

The chain couples TRBV7-8 to TRBJ2-5, with D unclear. CDR3 length: 12 amino acids. The V end lost 5 bases, the J end lost 4 bases, and 8 bases lay between the germline ends. Germline values: CDR1 SGHVS, CDR2 FQNEAQ. Written as DNA, the CDR3 is TGTGCCAGCAGCCGAATAGCAGAGACCCAGTACTTC. Translation: CASSRIAETQYF.

V and J are TRBV4-2 and TRBJ1-2; no clear D gene. There are 14 residues in the CDR3. The V and J ends lost 0 bases and 1 base respectively, with 6 bases between them. The germline gives CDR1 LGHNA, CDR2 YNFKEQ. CDR3 sequence (DNA): TGTGCCAGCAGCCAAGAACAGTTTAACTATGGCTACACCTTC. This sequence encodes CASSQEQFNYGYTF.

This chain links TRBV5-1 with TRBJ2-1, with 9 bases fitting TRBD1. This CDR3 region has 15 residues. V lost 0 bases to trimming and J lost 7 bases; unmatched junction nucleotides: 5. Germline values: CDR1 SGHRS, CDR2 YFSETQ. The CDR3, as DNA: TGCGCCAGCAGCTTGGGTTCCGGGACAGGGAATGAGCAGTTCTTC. Protein sequence: CASSLGSGTGNEQFF.

The chain employs TRBV2 and TRBJ2-3; 14 bases line up with TRBD2. V shed 8 bases and J 5 bases; nucleotides not matched to a gene: 3. The CDR3 extends over 14 amino acids. CDR1 and CDR2 from the germline V gene are SNHLY and FYNNEI. CDR3 region: CASLGTSGRDTQYF. The CDR3 coding sequence is TGTGCCAGCCTTGGGACTAGCGGGAGAGATACGCAGTATTTT.

The chain links TRBV18 to TRBJ1-2, with 7 bases matching TRBD1. The CDR3 totals 11 residues. Germline-derived CDR1 and CDR2 are KGHSH and LQKENI. V was clipped by 2 bases and J by 10 bases; unmatched bases: 1. CDR3 DNA sequence: TGTGCCAGCTCACCAGACAGGGACTACACCTTC. This gives the protein CASSPDRDYTF.

The chain couples TRBV5-1 to TRBJ2-5, with D possibly being TRBD2 (6 bases). The germline CDR1 and CDR2 sequences are SGHRS and YFSETQ. The V end lost 2 bases, the J end lost 2 bases, and 13 bases lay between the germline ends. This CDR3 contains 15 residues. CDR3 loop: CASSLGGTGQETQYF. The CDR3 bases are TGCGCCAGCAGCTTAGGCGGGACGGGACAAGAGACCCAGTACTTC.

This chain uses TRBV28 with TRBJ1-5; no definite D call. The CDR3 spans 14 residues. V was shortened by 3 bases and J by 7 bases, with 13 bases between the two germline ends. CDR1 and CDR2 (germline): MDHEN, SYDVKM. CDR3 region: CASSFGPGGQPQHF. The CDR3 DNA is TGTGCCAGCAGTTTCGGACCGGGTGGGCAGCCCCAGCATTTT.

V and J are TRBV6-5 and TRBJ2-3; TRBD1 matches at 11 bases. CDR1 and CDR2 from the germline V gene are MNHEY and SVGAGI. CDR3 length: 15 amino acids. V trimming: 5 bases; J trimming: 3 bases; junction bases outside the gene matches: 4. CDR3 nucleotides: TGTGCCAGCAGTATAGGACAGGGGGCTACAGATACGCAGTATTTT. Its protein is CASSIGQGATDTQYF.

This chain uses TRBV28 with TRBJ1-5; no firm D call. The CDR3 consists of 13 residues. V gave up 2 bases and J gave up 6 bases, with 8 bases separating them. Germline V gene data show CDR1 as MDHEN and CDR2 as SYDVKM. CDR3 in amino acids: CASSLQYAQPQHF. CDR3 DNA: TGTGCCAGCAGTTTACAGTACGCTCAGCCCCAGCATTTT.

J is TRBJ2-6 and V is TRBV4-2; D gene ambiguous. The CDR3 is 15 amino acids. The germline V gene has CDR1 LGHNA and CDR2 YNFKEQ. V lost 5 bases and J lost 0, with 8 bases in between. CDR3 sequence: CASSWADSGANVLTF. For the CDR3, the DNA is TGTGCCAGCAGCTGGGCCGACTCTGGGGCCAACGTCCTGACTTTC.

This chain connects TRBV18 to TRBJ2-2; 13 bases agree with TRBD2. Germline V gene data show CDR1 as KGHSH and CDR2 as LQKENI. J gave up 4 bases and V 3 bases, and 2 bases lay outside the gene matches. This CDR3 has 16 amino acids. CDR3 in DNA: TGTGCCAGCTCACCCGGGACTAGCGGGACCACCGGGGAGCTGTTTTTT. Residues: CASSPGTSGTTGELFF.

This sequence joins TRBV27 and TRBJ2-3; 14 nucleotides line up with TRBD2. In germline, CDR1 is MNHEY, CDR2 SMNVEV (reference sequence). The CDR3 sequence is 18 residues long. V gave up 3 bases and J gave up 4 bases; unmatched junction bases: 9. The CDR3 DNA sequence: TGTGCCAGCAGTTTTGGGACTAGCGGGAGTGGGAGGTCAGATACGCAGTATTTT. Amino acid sequence: CASSFGTSGSGRSDTQYF.

This chain joins TRBV19 and TRBJ2-2; 8 nucleotides line up with TRBD1. CDR1 is LNHDA, CDR2 SQIVND, per germline (reference sequence). This CDR3 is built from 17 residues. V trimming: 4 bases; J trimming: 7 bases; junction bases outside the gene matches: 14. The CDR3 nucleotides read TGTGCCAGTAGTACTCGGACAGGGAGCGTTTTGGGCGGGGAGCTGTTTTTT. It codes for CASSTRTGSVLGGELFF.

This clone was seen a handful of times. The genes are TRBV6-4 and TRBJ2-3; TRBD2 aligns across 7 bases. V lost 0 bases, J lost 4 bases, and 4 bases stayed unmatched. Germline V CDR1 and CDR2: MRHNA, SNTAGT. The CDR3 extends over 15 amino acids. The DNA for the CDR3 is TGTGCCAGCAGTGACTCGAGCGGGGCGGCAGATACGCAGTATTTT. Translated: CASSDSSGAADTQYF.

V gene TRBV6-1 combines with J gene TRBJ1-5, with a tentative D call TRBD1 (6 bases). Germline V gives CDR1 MNHNS, CDR2 SASEGT. V gave up 4 bases and J gave up 7 bases, with 17 bases separating them. The CDR3 has 15 amino acids. CDR3 nucleotide sequence: TGTGCCAGCAGTGCGATGACAGGCGGGGGCCAGCCCCAGCATTTT. Protein product: CASSAMTGGGQPQHF.

The chain links TRBV28 to TRBJ2-2, with 9 bases identical to TRBD2. CDR3 size: 18 residues. V lost 2 bases, J lost 8 bases, and 15 bases stayed unmatched. Germline CDR1 MDHEN, CDR2 SYDVKM. The CDR3 DNA is TGTGCCAGCAGTTTACTGCATGCGGTTCTAGCGGGAAGGGGGGAGCTGTTTTTT. This sequence encodes CASSLLHAVLAGRGELFF. The full variable domain, rest sourced from reference TRBV28 and TRBJ2-2, is DVKVTQSSRYLVKRTGEKVFLECVQDMDHENMFWYRQDPGLGLRLIYFSYDVKMKEKGDIPEGYSVSREKKERFSLILESASTNQTSMYLCASSLLHAVLAGRGELFFGEGSRLTVL.

The genes are TRBV28 and TRBJ2-7; perhaps TRBD1 as D (5 bases). The V end was cut by 5 bases, the J end by 4 bases, with 15 bases between. Germline V gene lookup returns CDR1 MDHEN and CDR2 SYDVKM. The length of the CDR3 is 14 residues. For the CDR3, the DNA is TGTGCCAGCAGTCCTACAAGGGGCGCGTACGAGCAGTACTTC. Its protein product is CASSPTRGAYEQYF.

The chain uses TRBV9 and TRBJ2-7; 10 nucleotides line up with TRBD1. This CDR3 contains 15 residues. Germline loops: CDR1 SGDLS, CDR2 YYNGEE. V gave up 4 bases and J gave up 2 bases; unmatched junction bases: 6. Here the CDR3 reads CASSLGQGVTYEQYF. The CDR3 nucleotides are TGTGCCAGCAGCCTAGGACAGGGGGTTACCTACGAGCAGTACTTC.